Given below is one TCR beta chain in context. Its specificity is unknown. This CDR3 comprises 12 residues. Trimming stripped 6 bases from V and 0 bases from J, with 5 bases between. The V gene's germline CDR1 is WSHSY and CDR2 SAAADI. This entry comes from a study of cytomegalovirus exposure and HLA in healthy donors. Study summary: The approximately 120 validation repertoires used the same platform as the 650 to 850 first-cohort repertoires (as reported by a later analysis). The study, taken as a whole, reports: Reports described diagnosis of cytomegalovirus status by the classifier as highly specific and sensitive. Clusters of TCRs from the first cohort tended to co-occur in the 100 to 150 validation repertoires (as a later analysis found). A few CMV-associated chains were confirmed in vitro to be specific for CMV antigens.

Measured with immunoSEQ multiplex PCR; TCRdb has only the in-frame clones, and not every one. The sample yields approximately 100,000 clones, 88% seen once. The sample taken for sequencing was PBMCs. The gene calls are TRBV10-2 and TRBJ1-1; D not certain. This clonotype was obtained from a woman aged 18-29 years in good health and CMV-seropositive. In nucleotides, the CDR3 is TGCGCCAGCAGGGCAATGAACACTGAAGCTTTCTTT. Its protein is CASRAMNTEAFF.